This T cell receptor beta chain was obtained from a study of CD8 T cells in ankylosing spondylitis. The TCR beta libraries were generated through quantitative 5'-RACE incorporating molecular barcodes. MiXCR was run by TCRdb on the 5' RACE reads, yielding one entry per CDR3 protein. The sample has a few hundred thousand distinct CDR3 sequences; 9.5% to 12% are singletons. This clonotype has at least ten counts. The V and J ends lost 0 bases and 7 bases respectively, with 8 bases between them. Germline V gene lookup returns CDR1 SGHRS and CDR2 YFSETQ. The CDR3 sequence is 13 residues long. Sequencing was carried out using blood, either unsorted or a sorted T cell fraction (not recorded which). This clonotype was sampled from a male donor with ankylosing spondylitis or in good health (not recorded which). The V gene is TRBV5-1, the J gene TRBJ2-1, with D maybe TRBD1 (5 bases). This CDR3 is CASSLGGQNEQFF. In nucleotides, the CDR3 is TGCGCCAGCAGCTTGGGGGGCCAAAATGAGCAGTTCTTC.